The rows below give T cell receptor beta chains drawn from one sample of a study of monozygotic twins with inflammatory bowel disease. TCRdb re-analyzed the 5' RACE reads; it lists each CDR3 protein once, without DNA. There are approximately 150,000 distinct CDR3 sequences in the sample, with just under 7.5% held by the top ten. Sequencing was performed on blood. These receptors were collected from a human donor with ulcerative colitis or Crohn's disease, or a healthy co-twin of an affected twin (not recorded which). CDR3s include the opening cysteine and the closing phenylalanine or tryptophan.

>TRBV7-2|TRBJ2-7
CASSPKGTSYEQYF
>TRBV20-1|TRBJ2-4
CSALQGGMAKNIQYF
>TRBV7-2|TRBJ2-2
CASSPVTGRTGELFF
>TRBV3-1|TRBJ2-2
CASSHRGGHGELFF
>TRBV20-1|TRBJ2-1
CSDSGGIYNEQFF
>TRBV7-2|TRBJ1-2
CASSLSGGAVGYTF
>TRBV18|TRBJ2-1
CASSRSGPEQFF
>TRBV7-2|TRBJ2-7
CASSTFLLAGGPREQYF
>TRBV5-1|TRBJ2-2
CASSFGLTRTGELFF
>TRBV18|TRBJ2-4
CASSPPNSPKNIQYF
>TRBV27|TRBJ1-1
CASSSDRGLTEAFF
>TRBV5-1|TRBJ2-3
CASSLTLIVDTQYF